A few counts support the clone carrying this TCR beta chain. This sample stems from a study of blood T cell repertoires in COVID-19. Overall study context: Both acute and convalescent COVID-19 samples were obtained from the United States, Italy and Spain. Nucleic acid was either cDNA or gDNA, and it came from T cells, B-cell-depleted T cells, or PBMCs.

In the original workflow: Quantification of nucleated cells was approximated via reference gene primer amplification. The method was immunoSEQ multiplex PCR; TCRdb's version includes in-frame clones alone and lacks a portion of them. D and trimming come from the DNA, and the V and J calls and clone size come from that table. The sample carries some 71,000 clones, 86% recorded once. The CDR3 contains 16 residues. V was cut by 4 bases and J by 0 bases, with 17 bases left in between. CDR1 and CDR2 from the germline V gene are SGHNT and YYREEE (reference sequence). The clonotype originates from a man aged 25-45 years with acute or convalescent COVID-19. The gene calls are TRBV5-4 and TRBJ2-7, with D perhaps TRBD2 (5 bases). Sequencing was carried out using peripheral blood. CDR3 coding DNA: TGTGCCAGCAGCCTGGACCTCGCGGGCGTCTCCTACGAGCAGTACTTC. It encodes CASSLDLAGVSYEQYF. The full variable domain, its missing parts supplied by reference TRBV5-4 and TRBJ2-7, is ETGVTQSPTHLIKTRGQQVTLRCSSQSGHNTVSWYQQALGQGPQFIFQYYREEENGRGNFPPRFSGLQFPNYSSELNVNALELDDSALYLCASSLDLAGVSYEQYFGPGTRLTVT.